The 23 T cell receptor beta chains in this list originate from one sample, sequenced in a study of shared clonotypes between healthy human individuals (dated by TCRdb to the early 2020s). Library creation used the immunoSEQ multiplex PCR assay. The source is immuneACCESS, and TCRdb retained only in-frame sequences with V and J called. Part of the clones is not carried over; for the studies checked, unresolved V genes explain less than half of this, and the remainder is unexplained. The table for this sample lists about 1.5 million clones; roughly 97% of them were counted only once. The ten largest clones represent approximately 1.1% of the sample. Sequencing used naive CD4+ T cells sorted from blood. The cell subset or site label, read with the paper, signifies: CD45RA+ positively selected. The receptors were sampled from a man in his thirties or forties in good health.

The V and J genes are TRBV7-3 and TRBJ2-1, with 13 bases fitting TRBD2. V lost 1 base to trimming and J lost 6 bases; unmatched junction nucleotides: 3. The CDR3 sequence is 16 residues long. Per the germline V gene, CDR1 is SGHTA and CDR2 is FQGTGA. DNA for the CDR3: TGTGCCAGCAGCTTAAAGGGGACTAGCGGGATCAATGAGCAGTTCTTC. Residues: CASSLKGTSGINEQFF.

This chain links TRBV5-6 with TRBJ2-7; D is perhaps TRBD1 (6 bases). V lost 1 base to trimming and J lost 0 bases, with 11 bases between them. Germline CDR1 reads SGHDT; CDR2 reads YYEEEE. This CDR3 spans 15 amino acids. Here the CDR3 reads CASSLRQVGSYEQYF. As DNA, the CDR3 is TGTGCCAGCAGCTTGCGACAGGTGGGCTCCTACGAGCAGTACTTC.

V is TRBV5-4 and J is TRBJ2-7, with 9 bases identical to TRBD2. In germline, CDR1 is SGHNT, CDR2 YYREEE (reference sequence). V shed 4 bases and J 2 bases; nucleotides not matched to a gene: 7. The CDR3 spans 15 residues. CDR3 region: CASSARTSEAYEQYF. In nucleotides, the CDR3 is TGTGCCAGCAGCGCAAGGACTAGCGAGGCCTACGAGCAGTACTTC.

This clone appeared a single time. Other DNA sequences in this sample translate to the same CDR3. V is TRBV28 and J is TRBJ1-1; D uncertain. V lost 5 bases, J lost 0 bases, and 10 bases lay in between. The length of the CDR3 is 14 residues. CDR1 and CDR2 (germline): MDHEN, SYDVKM. The CDR3 is CASSPQTVNTEAFF. CDR3 DNA: TGTGCCAGCAGTCCCCAGACCGTGAACACTGAAGCTTTCTTT.

V is TRBV9 and J is TRBJ2-2, with 9 nucleotides matching TRBD1. CDR1 is SGDLS and CDR2 is YYNGEE in the germline V gene. V trimming: 5 bases; J trimming: 2 bases; junction bases outside the gene matches: 4. This CDR3 has 15 residues. CDR3 amino acids: CASRLGQGNTGELFF. The CDR3 bases are TGTGCCAGCAGGCTGGGACAGGGAAACACCGGGGAGCTGTTTTTT.

This chain joins TRBV9 and TRBJ2-7; D unresolved. From germline, CDR1 is SGDLS and CDR2 YYNGEE. The CDR3 contains 12 residues. The V gene lost 0 bases and the J gene lost 2 bases, with 3 bases spanning the gap. CDR3 DNA: TGTGCCAGCAGCGTAGACACCTACGAGCAGTACTTC. Translation: CASSVDTYEQYF.

This chain uses TRBV6-6 with TRBJ2-7; 7 nucleotides line up with TRBD2. Germline CDR1 and CDR2: MNHNY and SVGAGI (reference sequence). This CDR3 region has 11 residues. The V and J ends lost 9 bases and 8 bases, in that order; junction bases with no gene match: 7. CDR3 DNA: TGTGCCAGTCAGGGACTATTCCAGCAGTACTTC. It specifies CASQGLFQQYF.

J is TRBJ1-2 and V is TRBV25-1, with unresolved D. The CDR3 is made up of 12 amino acids. The ends were cut back, 4 bases at V and 5 bases at J, with 8 bases in the middle. Germline lookup yields CDR1 MGHDK and CDR2 SYGVNS. In DNA, the CDR3 is TGTGCCAGCAGTGGAACTTTGTATGGCTACACCTTC. This translates into CASSGTLYGYTF.

DNA for the CDR3: TGTGCCAGCAGCTTAAGACTAGCGGGAGAGGTCTACAATGAGCAGTTCTTC. This gives the protein CASSLRLAGEVYNEQFF. The J gene is TRBJ2-1, the V gene TRBV7-3; the match to TRBD2 covers 12 bases. Germline values: CDR1 SGHTA, CDR2 FQGTGA. Trimming took 1 base from V and 3 from J; bases not matched to a gene: 4. This CDR3 spans 17 amino acids.

Comments on this clone: Other DNA variants within this sample encode the same CDR3. The chain has TRBV2 and TRBJ1-5, with TRBD1 matching 8 bases. J was trimmed by 2 bases and V by 6 bases; bases with no gene match: 0. Germline-derived CDR1 and CDR2 are SNHLY and FYNNEI. This CDR3 region has 13 residues. CDR3 nucleotide sequence: TGTGCCAGCAGGGACAGGGGCAATCAGCCCCAGCATTTT. It encodes CASRDRGNQPQHF.

The chain links TRBV6-9 to TRBJ2-1; D is unresolved. There are 10 residues in the CDR3. Between the trimmed V and J ends, which lost 8 bases and 12 bases, there was a span of 11 bases. Germline V gives CDR1 MNHGY, CDR2 SVAAGI. CDR3 in DNA: TGTGCCAGCCCAAACCCTTCGCAGTTCTTC. This gives the protein CASPNPSQFF.

CDR3 loop: CASSPGTSGNEQYF. Written as DNA, the CDR3 is TGTGCCAGCAGCCCAGGGACTAGCGGGAACGAGCAGTACTTC. The chain joins TRBV11-3 to TRBJ2-7; 13 bases fit TRBD2. From germline, CDR1 is SGHNT and CDR2 YENEEA. This CDR3 spans 14 amino acids. Trimming cost V 5 bases and J 5 bases; bases outside gene matches: 3.

The chain links TRBV6-5 to TRBJ1-4; 7 bases are a match to TRBD1. The CDR3 is 15 residues long. The germline V gene encodes CDR1 MNHEY and CDR2 SVGAGI. Losses at the gene ends were 8 bases for V and 3 bases for J; bases not matched to a gene: 9. The CDR3 DNA sequence: TGTGCCAGCGGACGGGACAGCCAGGCTAATGAAAAACTGTTTTTT. Translated, it gives CASGRDSQANEKLFF.

This clone was picked up one time. The chain recombines TRBV5-1 with TRBJ2-3; 15 nucleotides line up with TRBD2. Germline V gene lookup returns CDR1 SGHRS and CDR2 YFSETQ. V shed 5 bases and J 2 bases; nucleotides not matched to a gene: 6. The CDR3 is made up of 17 amino acids. The CDR3 reads CASSPGLAGGITDTQYF. The CDR3 bases are TGCGCCAGCAGTCCAGGACTAGCGGGAGGGATCACAGATACGCAGTATTTT.

The chain combines TRBV18 with TRBJ2-1; the D gene could be TRBD1 or TRBD2 (7 bases each). The CDR3 runs to 16 residues. Trimming stripped 4 bases from V and 8 bases from J, with 21 bases between. Per germline, CDR1 KGHSH and CDR2 LQKENI. The CDR3 region is CASSLHPQGGRDEQFF. DNA of the CDR3: TGTGCCAGCTCACTTCATCCGCAGGGGGGGAGGGATGAGCAGTTCTTC.

The chain employs TRBV4-3 and TRBJ1-1; no firm D call. The CDR3 sequence is 15 residues long. Trimming pared 0 bases from V and 4 bases from J, leaving 12 bases between. Germline CDR1 and CDR2: LGHNA and YSLEER. CDR3 DNA: TGCGCCAGCAGCCAAGATCGAGCAGGCCGCACTGAAGCTTTCTTT. Translating it yields CASSQDRAGRTEAFF.

The chain joins TRBV11-2 to TRBJ1-1; 7 positions agree with TRBD1. Germline lookup yields CDR1 SGHAT and CDR2 FQNNGV. Trimming at V came to 1 base and at J to 5 bases, leaving 7 bases not matched to a gene. The CDR3 loop spans 15 amino acids. Written as DNA, the CDR3 is TGTGCCAGCAGCTTAGTGACAGGGTATGTGACTGAAGCTTTCTTT. Its protein is CASSLVTGYVTEAFF.

The V call is TRBV7-9, the J call TRBJ2-5; possibly TRBD1 for D (6 bases). The V gene lost 0 bases and the J gene lost 4 bases, with 9 bases spanning the gap. Germline V gene sequence: CDR1 SEHNR, CDR2 FQNEAQ (reference sequence). This CDR3 has 14 amino acids. This CDR3 is CASSLAQGIETQYF. The CDR3, as DNA: TGTGCCAGCAGCTTAGCCCAGGGGATAGAGACCCAGTACTTC.

This chain uses TRBV15 with TRBJ2-7, with D unresolved. CDR3 length: 14 residues. Between the trimmed V and J ends, which lost 0 bases and 4 bases, there was a span of 10 bases. Germline V gene sequence: CDR1 LNHNV, CDR2 YYDKDF (reference sequence). CDR3 sequence reads: CATSREGGKYEQYF. CDR3 DNA: TGTGCCACCAGCAGAGAAGGTGGGAAGTACGAGCAGTACTTC.

On this clone itself: Distinct nucleotide sequences in the sample also encode this CDR3. The genes are TRBV5-1 and TRBJ2-1; D remains ambiguous. Germline CDR1 is SGHRS and CDR2 is YFSETQ. Trimming shortened V by 2 bases and J by 8 bases, and 5 bases separated the two germline ends. The CDR3 length is 11 residues. CDR3 amino acids: CASSFFDEQFF. In nucleotides, the CDR3 is TGCGCCAGCAGCTTTTTCGATGAGCAGTTCTTC. Complete variable domain (other parts from reference TRBV5-1 and TRBJ2-1): KAGVTQTPRYLIKTRGQQVTLSCSPISGHRSVSWYQQTPGQGLQFLFEYFSETQRNKGNFPGRFSGRQFSNSRSEMNVSTLELGDSALYLCASSFFDEQFFGPGTRLTVL.

J is TRBJ2-7 and V is TRBV5-4; 10 nucleotides agree with TRBD2. The V gene end was trimmed by 4 bases and the J gene end by 6 bases; junction bases not matched to a gene: 13. This CDR3 is built from 16 residues. Germline V CDR1 and CDR2: SGHNT, YYREEE (reference sequence). CDR3 sequence: CASSPYLTSGIFEQYF. In DNA, the CDR3 is TGTGCCAGCAGCCCGTACCTAACTAGCGGGATATTCGAGCAGTACTTC.

This rearrangement joins TRBV5-1 to TRBJ2-2; 11 bases align to TRBD2. CDR3 size: 14 residues. J gave up 5 bases and V 3 bases, and 0 bases lay outside the gene matches. Germline V lookup: CDR1 SGHRS, CDR2 YFSETQ. The CDR3: CASSWTSGTGELFF. CDR3 sequence (DNA): TGCGCCAGCAGCTGGACTAGCGGGACCGGGGAGCTGTTTTTT. Full variable domain (rest looked up from reference TRBV5-1 and TRBJ2-2): KAGVTQTPRYLIKTRGQQVTLSCSPISGHRSVSWYQQTPGQGLQFLFEYFSETQRNKGNFPGRFSGRQFSNSRSEMNVSTLELGDSALYLCASSWTSGTGELFFGEGSRLTVL.

The chain carries TRBV28 and TRBJ1-2; D uncertain. Trimming removed 3 bases from V and 3 bases from J, with 11 bases in between. This CDR3 is built from 14 residues. The germline gives CDR1 MDHEN, CDR2 SYDVKM. CDR3 DNA: TGTGCCAGCAGTTTGAGGAGACAAGACTATGGCTACACCTTC. Protein product: CASSLRRQDYGYTF.